Detailed here is one TCR beta chain. Antigen unknown. A second PCR, run for about 7 to 11 cycles, used a sample-barcoded 5' primer plus a J-beta primer mix. In TCRdb, the 5' RACE reads were re-called with MiXCR into one record per CDR3 protein. The sample holds fewer than 750,000 distinct CDR3 sequences; under 65% are singletons and the top ten take less than 15%. This entry comes from a study of blood T cells in healthy people across ages. Study-level results: With naive T cell percentage, TCR beta diversity showed a strong correlation.

V was cut by 4 bases and J by 12 bases, with 16 bases left in between. Germline CDR1 and CDR2: SGHRS and YFSETQ. The CDR3 runs to 13 residues. This sequence was found in a woman aged 80 or older in good health. Sequencing used blood. This chain connects TRBV5-1 to TRBJ1-4; TRBD1 might be the D (6 bases). This CDR3 reads CASSRQAGGELFF. The CDR3 coding sequence is TGCGCCAGCAGCCGACAGGCTGGCGGGGAACTGTTTTTT.